This paragraph covers one TCR beta chain sequence. What it binds is not known. Sequencing of cultured CD4+ T cell DNA used the Oncomine TCR Beta short-read assay. One entry per CDR3 protein results from TCRdb running MiXCR on the PCR reads. The table includes tens of thousands of distinct CDR3 sequences, around 39% detected once. Noted time point: late sampling 161 to 241 days after vaccination in a few convalescent patients. Treatment given: roughly 11-day PBMC culture with coronavirus spike peptide pools or control peptides (ViraFEST assay). This sample was included in a study of vaccination and CD4 T cells after COVID-19. V lost 5 bases, J lost 1 base, and 9 bases lay in between. Germline-derived CDR1 and CDR2 are LNHNV and YYDKDF (reference sequence). The CDR3 contains 14 residues.

The TCR originated in a human donor who had recovered from COVID-19. The sequencing used CD4+ T cells from blood, cultured in vitro, collected about 7 months after SARS-CoV-2 vaccination. The chain is built from TRBV15 and TRBJ1-3; weak D call: TRBD1 (6 bases). CDR3 in amino acids: CATSSQGSGNTIYF. CDR3 nucleotide sequence: TGTGCCACCAGCTCACAGGGTTCTGGAAACACCATATATTTT.